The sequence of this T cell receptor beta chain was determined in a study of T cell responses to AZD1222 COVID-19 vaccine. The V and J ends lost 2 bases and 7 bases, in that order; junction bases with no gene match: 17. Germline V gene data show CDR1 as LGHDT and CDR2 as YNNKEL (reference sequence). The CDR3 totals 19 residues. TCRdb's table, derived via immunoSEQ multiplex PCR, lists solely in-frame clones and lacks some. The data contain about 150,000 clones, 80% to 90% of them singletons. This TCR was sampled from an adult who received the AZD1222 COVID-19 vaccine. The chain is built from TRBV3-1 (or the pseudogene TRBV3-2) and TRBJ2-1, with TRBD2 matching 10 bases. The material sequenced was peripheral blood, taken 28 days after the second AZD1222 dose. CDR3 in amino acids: CASSQPHPSSGRAGNEQFF. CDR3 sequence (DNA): TGTGCCAGCAGCCAACCACATCCCTCCAGCGGGAGGGCCGGGAATGAGCAGTTCTTC.